Sequencing of this TCR beta chain was carried out in a study of cytomegalovirus exposure and HLA in healthy donors. The CDR3 runs 18 residues. Germline assignment: CDR1 SGHTA and CDR2 FQGNSA. The V end was cut by 1 base, the J end by 1 base, with 17 bases between. PCR amplification relied on 60 Vbeta primers (plus 13 Jbeta primers). Sequencing was performed with immunoSEQ multiplex PCR; in TCRdb, only in-frame clones are kept and a portion is missing. The sample yields some 160,000 clones, about 79% seen once. The chain combines TRBV7-2 with TRBJ2-4; D gene uncertain. The sample consisted of PBMCs. This TCR came from a woman aged 25 to 39 in good health and CMV-seronegative. The CDR3 sequence is CASSLDPNPRLAKNIQYF. The CDR3 DNA reads as TGTGCCAGCAGCTTAGACCCGAACCCGCGATTGGCCAAAAACATTCAGTACTTC.